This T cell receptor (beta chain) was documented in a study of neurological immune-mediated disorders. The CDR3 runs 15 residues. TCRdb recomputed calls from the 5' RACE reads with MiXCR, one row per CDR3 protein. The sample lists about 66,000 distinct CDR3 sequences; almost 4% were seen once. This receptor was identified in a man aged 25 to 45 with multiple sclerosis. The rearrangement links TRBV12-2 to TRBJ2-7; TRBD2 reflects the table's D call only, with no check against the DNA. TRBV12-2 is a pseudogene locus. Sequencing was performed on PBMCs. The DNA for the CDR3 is TGTGCAAGTCGGTTAACTAGCGGGGGAACCTACGAGCAGTACTTC. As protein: CASRLTSGGTYEQYF.